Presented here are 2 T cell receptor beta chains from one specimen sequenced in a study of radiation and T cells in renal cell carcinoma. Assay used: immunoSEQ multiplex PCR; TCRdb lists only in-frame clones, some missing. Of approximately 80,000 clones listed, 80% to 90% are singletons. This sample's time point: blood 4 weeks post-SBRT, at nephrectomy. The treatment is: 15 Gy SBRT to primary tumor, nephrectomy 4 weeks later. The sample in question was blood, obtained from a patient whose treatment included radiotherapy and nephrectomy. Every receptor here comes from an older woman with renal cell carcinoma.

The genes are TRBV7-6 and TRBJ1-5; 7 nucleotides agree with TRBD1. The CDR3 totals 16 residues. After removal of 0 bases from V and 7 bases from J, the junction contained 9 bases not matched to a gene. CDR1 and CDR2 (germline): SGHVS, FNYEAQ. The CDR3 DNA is TGTGCCAGCAGCTTAGCCGGGACAGAGGGAATACAGCCCCAGCATTTT. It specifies CASSLAGTEGIQPQHF.

CDR3 DNA sequence: TGTGCCAGCAGCCCCTGGGTAGCGAGGAACACCGGGGAGCTGTTTTTT. It yields the protein CASSPWVARNTGELFF. V is TRBV7-9 and J is TRBJ2-2; weak D call: TRBD2 (5 bases). The CDR3 contains 16 residues. Trimming left V 5 bases short and J 1 base short, with 14 bases between. CDR1 and CDR2 from the germline V gene are SEHNR and FQNEAQ (reference sequence).